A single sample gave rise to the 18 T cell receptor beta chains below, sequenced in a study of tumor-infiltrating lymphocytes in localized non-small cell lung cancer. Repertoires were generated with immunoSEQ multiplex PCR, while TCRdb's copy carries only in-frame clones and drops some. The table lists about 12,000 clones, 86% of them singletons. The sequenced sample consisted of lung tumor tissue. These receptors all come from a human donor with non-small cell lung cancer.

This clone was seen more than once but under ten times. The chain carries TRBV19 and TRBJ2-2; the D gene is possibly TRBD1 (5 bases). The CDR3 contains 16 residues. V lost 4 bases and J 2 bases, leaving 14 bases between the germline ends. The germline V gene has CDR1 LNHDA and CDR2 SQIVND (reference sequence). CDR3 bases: TGTGCCAGTAGTACCGCAGGGTTTGCTAACACCGGGGAGCTGTTTTTT. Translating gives CASSTAGFANTGELFF.

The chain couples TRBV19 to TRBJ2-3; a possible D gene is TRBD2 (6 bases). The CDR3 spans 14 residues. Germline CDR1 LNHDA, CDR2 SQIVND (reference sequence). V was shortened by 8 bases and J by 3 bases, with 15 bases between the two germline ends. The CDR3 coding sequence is TGTGCCAGTGTAGCCCGGGGGATGACAGATACGCAGTATTTT. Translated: CASVARGMTDTQYF.

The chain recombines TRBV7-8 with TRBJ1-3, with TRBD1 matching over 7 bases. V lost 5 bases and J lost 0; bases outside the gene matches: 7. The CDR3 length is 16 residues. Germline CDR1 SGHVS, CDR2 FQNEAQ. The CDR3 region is CASSRDRVSSGNTIYF. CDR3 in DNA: TGTGCCAGCAGCCGAGACAGGGTGAGCTCTGGAAACACCATATATTTT.

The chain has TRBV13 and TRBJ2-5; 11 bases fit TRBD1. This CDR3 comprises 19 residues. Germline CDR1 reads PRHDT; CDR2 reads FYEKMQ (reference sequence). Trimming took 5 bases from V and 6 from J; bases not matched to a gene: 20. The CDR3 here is CASSIANPFLDRGLKTQYF. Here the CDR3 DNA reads TGTGCCAGCAGCATTGCCAATCCCTTCTTGGACAGGGGGCTGAAGACCCAGTACTTC.

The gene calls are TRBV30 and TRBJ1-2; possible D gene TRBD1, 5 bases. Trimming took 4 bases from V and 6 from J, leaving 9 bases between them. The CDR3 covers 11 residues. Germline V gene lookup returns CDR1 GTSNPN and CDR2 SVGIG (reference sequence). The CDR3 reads CAWNRKDGYTF. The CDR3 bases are TGTGCCTGGAACAGGAAAGATGGCTACACCTTC.

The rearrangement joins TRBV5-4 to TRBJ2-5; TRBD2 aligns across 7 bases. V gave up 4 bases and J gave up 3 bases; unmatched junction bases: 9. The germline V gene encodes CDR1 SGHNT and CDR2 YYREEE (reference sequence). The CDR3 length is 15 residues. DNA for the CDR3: TGTGCCAGCAGCCAAAACAGTCTAGCGGAAGAGACCCAGTACTTC. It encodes CASSQNSLAEETQYF.

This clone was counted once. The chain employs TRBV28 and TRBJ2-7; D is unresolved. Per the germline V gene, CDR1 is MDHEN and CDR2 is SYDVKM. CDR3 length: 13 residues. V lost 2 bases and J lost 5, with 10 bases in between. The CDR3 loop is CASSLQSTHEQYF. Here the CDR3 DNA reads TGTGCCAGCAGTTTACAAAGTACCCACGAGCAGTACTTC.

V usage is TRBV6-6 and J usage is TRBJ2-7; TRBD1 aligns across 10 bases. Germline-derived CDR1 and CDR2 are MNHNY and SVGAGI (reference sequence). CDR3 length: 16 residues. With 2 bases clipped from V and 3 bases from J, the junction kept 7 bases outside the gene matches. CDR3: CASSYPGTGVGYEQYF. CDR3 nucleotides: TGTGCCAGCAGTTACCCAGGGACAGGGGTCGGCTACGAGCAGTACTTC.

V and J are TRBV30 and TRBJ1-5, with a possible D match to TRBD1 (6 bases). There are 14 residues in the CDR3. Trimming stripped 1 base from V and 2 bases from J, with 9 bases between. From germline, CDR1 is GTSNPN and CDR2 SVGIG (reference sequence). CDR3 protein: CAWSGGQRNQPQHF. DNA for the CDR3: TGTGCCTGGAGTGGAGGACAGCGCAATCAGCCCCAGCATTTT.

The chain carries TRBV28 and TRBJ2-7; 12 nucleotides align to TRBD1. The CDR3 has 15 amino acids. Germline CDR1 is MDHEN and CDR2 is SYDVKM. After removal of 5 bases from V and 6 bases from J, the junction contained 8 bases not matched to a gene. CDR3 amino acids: CASSPPGGQGAEQYF. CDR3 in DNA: TGTGCCAGCAGTCCCCCCGGGGGACAGGGGGCCGAGCAGTACTTC.

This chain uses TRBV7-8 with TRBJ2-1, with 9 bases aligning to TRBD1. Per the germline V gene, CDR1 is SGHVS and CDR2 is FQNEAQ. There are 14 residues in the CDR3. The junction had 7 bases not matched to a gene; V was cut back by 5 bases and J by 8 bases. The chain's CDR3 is CASSLDRGPDEQFF. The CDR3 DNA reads TGTGCCAGCAGCCTGGACAGGGGACCGGATGAGCAGTTCTTC.

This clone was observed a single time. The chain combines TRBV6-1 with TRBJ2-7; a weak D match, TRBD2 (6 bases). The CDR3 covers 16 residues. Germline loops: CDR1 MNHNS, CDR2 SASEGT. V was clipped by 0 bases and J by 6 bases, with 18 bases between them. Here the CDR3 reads CASSEADGSLRSEQYF. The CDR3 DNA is TGTGCCAGCAGTGAAGCGGACGGGAGCTTAAGATCCGAGCAGTACTTC.

The CDR3 here is CASQGSYEQYF. In DNA form, the CDR3 reads TGTGCCAGCCAGGGTTCCTACGAGCAGTACTTC. V usage is TRBV28 and J usage is TRBJ2-7; a possible D gene is TRBD1 (5 bases). Germline CDR1 MDHEN, CDR2 SYDVKM. V was trimmed by 8 bases and J by 1 base, leaving 6 bases between them. The CDR3 totals 11 residues.

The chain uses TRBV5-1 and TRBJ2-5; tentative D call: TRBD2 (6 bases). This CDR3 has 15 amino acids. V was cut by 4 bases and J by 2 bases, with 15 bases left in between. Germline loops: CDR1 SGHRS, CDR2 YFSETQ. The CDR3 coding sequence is TGCGCCAGCAGCCCAGGACTACTTCCACAAGAGACCCAGTACTTC. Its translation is CASSPGLLPQETQYF. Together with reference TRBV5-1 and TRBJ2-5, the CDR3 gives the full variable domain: KAGVTQTPRYLIKTRGQQVTLSCSPISGHRSVSWYQQTPGQGLQFLFEYFSETQRNKGNFPGRFSGRQFSNSRSEMNVSTLELGDSALYLCASSPGLLPQETQYFGPGTRLLVL.

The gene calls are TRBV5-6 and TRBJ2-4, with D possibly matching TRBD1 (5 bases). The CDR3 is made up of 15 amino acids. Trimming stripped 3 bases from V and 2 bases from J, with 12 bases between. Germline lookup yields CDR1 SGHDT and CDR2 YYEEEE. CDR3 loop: CASSSLAGSKNIQYF. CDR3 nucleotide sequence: TGTGCCAGCAGCTCCCTCGCAGGGTCCAAAAACATTCAGTACTTC.

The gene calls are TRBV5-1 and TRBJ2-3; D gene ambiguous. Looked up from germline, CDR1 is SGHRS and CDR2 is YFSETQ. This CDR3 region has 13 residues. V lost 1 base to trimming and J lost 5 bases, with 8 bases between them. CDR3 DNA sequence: TGCGCCAGCAGCTTGCCACAGAGAGATACGCAGTATTTT. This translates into CASSLPQRDTQYF.

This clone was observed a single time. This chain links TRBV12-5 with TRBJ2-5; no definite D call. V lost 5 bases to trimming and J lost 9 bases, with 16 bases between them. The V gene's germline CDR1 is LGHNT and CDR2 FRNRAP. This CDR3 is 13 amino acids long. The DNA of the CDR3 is TGTGCTAGTGGTCCGCTCCCAAGCGCGGCCCAGTACTTC. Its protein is CASGPLPSAAQYF.

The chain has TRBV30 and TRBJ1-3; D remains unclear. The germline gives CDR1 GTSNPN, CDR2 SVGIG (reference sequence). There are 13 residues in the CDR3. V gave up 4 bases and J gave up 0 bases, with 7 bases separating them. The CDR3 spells CAWTPNSGNTIYF. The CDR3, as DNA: TGTGCCTGGACGCCAAACTCTGGAAACACCATATATTTT.